The 22 T cell receptor beta chains below come from one sample, sequenced in a study of T cell responses to AZD1222 COVID-19 vaccine. The repertoire was sequenced with immunoSEQ multiplex PCR; TCRdb's copy has only in-frame clones and lacks some. The data hold 85,000 to 130,000 clones, with over 75% observed a single time. The sequences come from peripheral blood, collected on day 0 of AZD1222 vaccination. These receptors originate from an adult in good health.

The V call is TRBV4-1, the J call TRBJ1-2; a possible D gene is TRBD1 (6 bases). Germline V gives CDR1 MGHRA, CDR2 YSYEKL. Trimming left V 0 bases short and J 2 bases short, with 19 bases between. The CDR3 runs to 18 residues. The CDR3 reads CASSQDGGGPTTNYGYTF. DNA of the CDR3: TGCGCCAGCAGCCAAGATGGGGGCGGCCCGACAACGAACTATGGCTACACCTTC.

A single count supports this clone. This sequence joins TRBV5-1 and TRBJ2-2, with 8 bases that match TRBD1. The V and J ends lost 0 bases and 4 bases, in that order; junction bases with no gene match: 8. Germline CDR1 reads SGHRS; CDR2 reads YFSETQ. The CDR3 sequence is 17 residues long. The CDR3 here is CASSLGGQGIATGELFF. In DNA, the CDR3 is TGCGCCAGCAGCTTGGGAGGACAGGGAATAGCCACCGGGGAGCTGTTTTTT. Full variable domain (outside the CDR3, taken from reference TRBV5-1 and TRBJ2-2): KAGVTQTPRYLIKTRGQQVTLSCSPISGHRSVSWYQQTPGQGLQFLFEYFSETQRNKGNFPGRFSGRQFSNSRSEMNVSTLELGDSALYLCASSLGGQGIATGELFFGEGSRLTVL.

V usage is TRBV5-6 and J usage is TRBJ2-4, with D uncertain. Germline V gene sequence: CDR1 SGHDT, CDR2 YYEEEE. The CDR3 runs to 18 residues. V lost 1 base and J lost 1, with 18 bases in between. CDR3 sequence reads: CASSLQRERMVAKNIQYF. The CDR3 region has the DNA TGTGCCAGCAGCTTGCAAAGGGAAAGAATGGTTGCCAAAAACATTCAGTACTTC.

The rearrangement joins TRBV7-9 to TRBJ2-7; no firm D call. Germline V CDR1 and CDR2: SEHNR, FQNEAQ (reference sequence). Between the trimmed V and J ends, which lost 1 base and 0 bases, there was a span of 7 bases. The length of the CDR3 is 14 residues. The CDR3 nucleotides are TGTGCCAGCAGCTTAGTTGGTGGCTCCTACGAGCAGTACTTC. This sequence encodes CASSLVGGSYEQYF.

The chain joins TRBV11-3 to TRBJ2-1; 9 positions agree with TRBD2. J was trimmed by 9 bases and V by 5 bases; bases with no gene match: 14. Germline V gene sequence: CDR1 SGHNT, CDR2 YENEEA. The CDR3 totals 16 residues. The CDR3 loop is CASSLGWRGGRGEQFF. The CDR3, as DNA: TGTGCCAGCAGCCTGGGGTGGCGGGGGGGCCGAGGTGAGCAGTTCTTC.

The gene calls are TRBV19 and TRBJ1-6; 7 bases agree with TRBD1. The J segment lost 8 bases and the V segment lost 5 bases, leaving 9 bases of the junction unmatched. The CDR3 length is 15 residues. Germline-derived CDR1 and CDR2 are LNHDA and SQIVND (reference sequence). In nucleotides, the CDR3 is TGTGCCAGTAGTTCAAACAGGGGTGCGGATTCACCCCTCCACTTT. Encoded protein: CASSSNRGADSPLHF.

The chain links TRBV6-5 to TRBJ2-7; D uncertain. V lost 2 bases, J lost 0 bases, and 11 bases lay in between. This CDR3 region has 15 residues. Germline values: CDR1 MNHEY, CDR2 SVGAGI. This CDR3 is CASSYLGQSSYEQYF. In DNA, the CDR3 is TGTGCCAGCAGTTACCTTGGGCAGAGCTCCTACGAGCAGTACTTC.

This clone was picked up a small number of times. The chain combines TRBV2 with TRBJ1-2, with D unresolved. V lost 2 bases to trimming and J lost 8 bases, with 9 bases between them. Germline V gene lookup returns CDR1 SNHLY and CDR2 FYNNEI. This CDR3 has 12 amino acids. This CDR3 reads CASSESPYGYTF. The CDR3 DNA reads TGTGCCAGCAGTGAAAGCCCCTACGGCTACACCTTC.

This sequence joins TRBV25-1 and TRBJ1-3; perhaps TRBD1 as D (6 bases). The germline gives CDR1 MGHDK, CDR2 SYGVNS. The CDR3 contains 15 residues. The V end lost 10 bases, the J end lost 0 bases, and 16 bases lay between the germline ends. In nucleotides, the CDR3 is TGTGCCACCTTGGACAGCAGCAGCTCTGGAAACACCATATATTTT. Translated, it gives CATLDSSSSGNTIYF.

On this clone: It may be a read error: a sequence one base away is much more abundant. The sample holds other DNA sequences that translate to the same CDR3. The V gene is TRBV5-4, the J gene TRBJ1-1; no clear D gene. Germline lookup yields CDR1 SGHNT and CDR2 YYREEE (reference sequence). This CDR3 comprises 13 residues. Trimming cost V 4 bases and J 6 bases, with 13 bases left between them. The CDR3 loop reads CASSPDRAPEAFF. Here the CDR3 DNA reads TGTGCCAGCAGCCCCGACCGGGCTCCTGAAGCTTTCTTT.

The chain employs TRBV10-3 and TRBJ1-5, with TRBD1 as a possible D gene (5 bases). Germline V gene lookup returns CDR1 ENHRY and CDR2 SYGVKD. The CDR3 length is 15 residues. V was cut by 4 bases and J by 0 bases, with 10 bases left in between. The CDR3 loop is CAISVSRDSNQPQHF. The CDR3, as DNA: TGTGCCATCAGTGTATCCAGGGATAGCAATCAGCCCCAGCATTTT.

The chain couples TRBV6-5 to TRBJ2-1; no clear D gene. From germline, CDR1 is MNHEY and CDR2 SVGAGI. This CDR3 has 16 amino acids. The V and J ends lost 0 bases and 4 bases respectively, with 13 bases between them. CDR3 region: CASSYSERTAYNEQFF. CDR3 DNA: TGTGCCAGCAGTTACTCGGAAAGGACGGCGTACAATGAGCAGTTCTTC.

The rearrangement joins TRBV12-5 to TRBJ2-7, with D tentatively TRBD2 (7 bases). Between the trimmed V and J ends, which lost 6 bases and 7 bases, there was a span of 22 bases. CDR3 length: 15 amino acids. Germline loops: CDR1 LGHNT, CDR2 FRNRAP. The CDR3 sequence: CASGLASWGGREQYF. In nucleotides, the CDR3 is TGTGCTAGTGGCCTGGCCTCCTGGGGGGGCCGAGAGCAGTACTTC.

The chain uses TRBV7-6 and TRBJ2-1; 10 bases match TRBD1. Germline CDR1 and CDR2: SGHVS and FNYEAQ. Losses at the gene ends were 5 bases for V and 7 bases for J; bases not matched to a gene: 5. The CDR3 covers 14 residues. The CDR3 DNA reads TGTGCCAGCAGCAAGGACAGGGGGGATAATGAGCAGTTCTTC. It is translated as CASSKDRGDNEQFF. Based on the CDR3 plus reference TRBV7-6 and TRBJ2-1, the full variable domain is GAGVSQSPRYKVTKRGQDVALRCDPISGHVSLYWYRQALGQGPEFLTYFNYEAQQDKSGLPNDRFSAERPEGSISTLTIQRTEQRDSAMYRCASSKDRGDNEQFFGPGTRLTVL.

The chain uses TRBV3-1 (or the pseudogene TRBV3-2) and TRBJ1-6; D gene uncertain. Germline lookup yields CDR1 LGHDT and CDR2 YNNKEL (reference sequence). V was shortened by 1 base and J by 10 bases, with 14 bases between the two germline ends. The length of the CDR3 is 15 residues. CDR3 protein: CASSQAGGLGSPLHF. CDR3 nucleotide sequence: TGTGCCAGCAGCCAAGCCGGAGGGCTCGGGTCACCCCTCCACTTT.

This clone was recorded a few times. The chain combines TRBV5-1 with TRBJ1-3; 11 positions match TRBD1. Germline-derived CDR1 and CDR2 are SGHRS and YFSETQ. The CDR3 runs 17 residues. V shed 0 bases, J shed 2 bases, and the junction held 4 bases outside the gene matches. Written as DNA, the CDR3 is TGCGCCAGCAGCTTGGAGGGGACAGGGGGAACTGGAAACACCATATATTTT. Protein sequence: CASSLEGTGGTGNTIYF.

V and J are TRBV7-8 and TRBJ2-7; a possible D gene is TRBD1 (6 bases). The length of the CDR3 is 18 residues. Germline V gene lookup returns CDR1 SGHVS and CDR2 FQNEAQ. The ends were cut back, 5 bases at V and 1 base at J, with 24 bases in the middle. In DNA, the CDR3 is TGTGCCAGCAGCCCCTACAGGGTATTGGCCCCTGGATCCTACGAGCAGTACTTC. Its translation is CASSPYRVLAPGSYEQYF.

This rearrangement joins TRBV2 to TRBJ2-7; possible D gene TRBD1, 6 bases. V lost 4 bases and J lost 4, with 14 bases in between. CDR1 is SNHLY, CDR2 FYNNEI, per germline. This CDR3 comprises 14 residues. The CDR3 coding sequence is TGTGCCAGCAGTGTTGGCAGGGGTGCGTACGAGCAGTACTTC. It codes for CASSVGRGAYEQYF.

The V and J genes are TRBV10-3 and TRBJ2-1; D remains unclear. V was cut by 0 bases and J by 2 bases, with 14 bases left in between. Germline V gene sequence: CDR1 ENHRY, CDR2 SYGVKD. CDR3 length equals 17 residues. CDR3 sequence: CAISESTALTPYNEQFF. CDR3 sequence (DNA): TGTGCCATCAGTGAGTCGACGGCACTGACCCCCTACAATGAGCAGTTCTTC.

For this clone: Here the CDR3 omits its conserved ending phenylalanine or tryptophan, so a read error is the likely source. This chain connects TRBV11-2 to TRBJ1-6; 8 nucleotides match TRBD1. The V segment lost 5 bases and the J segment 6 bases; nucleotides outside the gene matches: 9. This CDR3 has 16 residues. Germline CDR1 SGHAT, CDR2 FQNNGV. CDR3 DNA: TGTGCCAGCAGCCCACGGACAGGGTTGGGTAATTCACCCCTCCACCTT. It encodes CASSPRTGLGNSPLHL.

The rearrangement links TRBV29-1 to TRBJ2-3; no clear D. This CDR3 contains 16 residues. The germline gives CDR1 SQVTM, CDR2 ANQGSEA. Trimming pared 5 bases from V and 1 base from J, leaving 19 bases between. The DNA of the CDR3 is TGCAGCGTTCCCCTCCCCCAAGTCACTCGCACAGATACGCAGTATTTT. It specifies CSVPLPQVTRTDTQYF.

V and J are TRBV4-2 and TRBJ2-7, with D maybe TRBD2 (7 bases). Trimming left V 0 bases short and J 2 bases short, with 11 bases between. The CDR3 contains 15 residues. Germline lookup yields CDR1 LGHNA and CDR2 YNFKEQ. The CDR3 spells CASSQDIGGAYEQYF. The DNA of the CDR3 is TGTGCCAGCAGCCAAGATATAGGGGGGGCCTACGAGCAGTACTTC.